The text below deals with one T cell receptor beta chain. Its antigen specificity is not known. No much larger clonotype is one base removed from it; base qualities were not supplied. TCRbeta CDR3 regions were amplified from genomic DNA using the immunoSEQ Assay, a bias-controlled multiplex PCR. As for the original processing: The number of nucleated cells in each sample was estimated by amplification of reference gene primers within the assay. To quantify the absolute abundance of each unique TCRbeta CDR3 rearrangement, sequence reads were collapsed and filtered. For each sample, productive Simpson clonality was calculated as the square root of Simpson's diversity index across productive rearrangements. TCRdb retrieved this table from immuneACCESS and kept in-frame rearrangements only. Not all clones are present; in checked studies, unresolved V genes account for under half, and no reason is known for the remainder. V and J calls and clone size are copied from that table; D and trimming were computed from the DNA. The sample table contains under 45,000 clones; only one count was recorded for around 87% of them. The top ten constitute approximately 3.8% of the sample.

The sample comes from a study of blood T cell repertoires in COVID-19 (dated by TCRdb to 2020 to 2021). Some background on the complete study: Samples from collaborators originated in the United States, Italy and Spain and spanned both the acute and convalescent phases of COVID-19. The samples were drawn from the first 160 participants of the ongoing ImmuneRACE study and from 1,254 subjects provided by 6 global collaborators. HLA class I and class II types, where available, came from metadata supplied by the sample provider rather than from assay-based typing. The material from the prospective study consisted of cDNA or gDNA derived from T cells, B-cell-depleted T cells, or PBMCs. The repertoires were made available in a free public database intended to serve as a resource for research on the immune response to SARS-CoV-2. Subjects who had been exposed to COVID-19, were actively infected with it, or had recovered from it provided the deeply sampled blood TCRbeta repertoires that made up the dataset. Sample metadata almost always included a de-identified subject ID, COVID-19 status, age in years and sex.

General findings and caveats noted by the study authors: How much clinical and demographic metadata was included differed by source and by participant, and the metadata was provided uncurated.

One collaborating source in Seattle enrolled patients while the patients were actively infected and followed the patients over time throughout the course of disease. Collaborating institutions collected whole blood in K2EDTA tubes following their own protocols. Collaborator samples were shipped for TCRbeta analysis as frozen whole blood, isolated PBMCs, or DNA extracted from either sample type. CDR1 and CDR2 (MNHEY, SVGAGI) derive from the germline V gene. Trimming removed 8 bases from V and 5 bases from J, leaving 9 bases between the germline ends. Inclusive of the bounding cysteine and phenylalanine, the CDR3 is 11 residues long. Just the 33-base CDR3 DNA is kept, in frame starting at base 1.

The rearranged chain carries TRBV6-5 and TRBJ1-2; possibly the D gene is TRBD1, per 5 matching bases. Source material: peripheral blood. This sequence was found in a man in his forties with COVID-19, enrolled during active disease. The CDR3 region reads CASEGDYGYTF. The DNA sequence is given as TGTGCCAGCGAAGGGGATTATGGCTACACCTTC.